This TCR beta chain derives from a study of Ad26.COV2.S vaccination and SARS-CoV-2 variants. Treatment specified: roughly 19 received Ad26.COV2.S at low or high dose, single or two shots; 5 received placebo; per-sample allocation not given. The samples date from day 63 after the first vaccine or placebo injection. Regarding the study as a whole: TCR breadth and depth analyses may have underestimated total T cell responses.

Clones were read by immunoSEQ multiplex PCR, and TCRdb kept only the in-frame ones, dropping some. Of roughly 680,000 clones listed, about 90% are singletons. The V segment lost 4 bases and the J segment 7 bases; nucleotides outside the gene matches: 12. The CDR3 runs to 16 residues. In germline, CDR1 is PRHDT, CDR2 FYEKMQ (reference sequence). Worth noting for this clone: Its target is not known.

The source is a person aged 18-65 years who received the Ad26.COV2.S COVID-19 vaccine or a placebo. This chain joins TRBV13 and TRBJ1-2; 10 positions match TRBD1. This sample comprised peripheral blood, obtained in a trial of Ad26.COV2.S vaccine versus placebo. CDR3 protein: CASSSFMTGGFSGYTF. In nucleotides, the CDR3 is TGTGCCAGCAGCTCATTTATGACAGGGGGCTTCAGTGGCTACACCTTC.